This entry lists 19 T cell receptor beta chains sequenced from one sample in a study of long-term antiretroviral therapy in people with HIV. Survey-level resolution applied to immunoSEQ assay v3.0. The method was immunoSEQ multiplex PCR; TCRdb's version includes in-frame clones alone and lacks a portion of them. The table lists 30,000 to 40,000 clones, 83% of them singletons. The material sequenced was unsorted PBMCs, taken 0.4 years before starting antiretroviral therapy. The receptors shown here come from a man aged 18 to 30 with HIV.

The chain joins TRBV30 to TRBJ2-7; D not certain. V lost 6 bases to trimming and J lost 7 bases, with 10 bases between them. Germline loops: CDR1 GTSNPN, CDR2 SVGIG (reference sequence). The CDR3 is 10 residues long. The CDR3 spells CACQRDEQYF. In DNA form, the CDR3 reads TGTGCCTGCCAGCGTGATGAGCAGTACTTC.

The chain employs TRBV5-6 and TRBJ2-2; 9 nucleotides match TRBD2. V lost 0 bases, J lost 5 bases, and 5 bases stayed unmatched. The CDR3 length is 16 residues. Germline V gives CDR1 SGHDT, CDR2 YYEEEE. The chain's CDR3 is CASSLALAGYTGELFF. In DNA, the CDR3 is TGTGCCAGCAGCTTGGCTCTAGCGGGATATACCGGGGAGCTGTTTTTT.

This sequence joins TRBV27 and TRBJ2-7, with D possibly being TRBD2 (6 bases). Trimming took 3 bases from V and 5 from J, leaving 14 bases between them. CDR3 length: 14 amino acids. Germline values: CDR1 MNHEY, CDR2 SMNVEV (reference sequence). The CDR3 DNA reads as TGTGCCAGCAGTTTCTCTGAGACTAGTGACGAGCAGTACTTC. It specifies CASSFSETSDEQYF.

CDR3 amino acids: CASSFGLSSYEQFF. The CDR3 nucleotides are TGTGCCAGCAGCTTTGGACTATCTAGTTATGAGCAGTTCTTC. The chain combines TRBV7-3 with TRBJ2-1; possibly TRBD2 for D (6 bases). Germline V gives CDR1 SGHTA, CDR2 FQGTGA. There are 14 residues in the CDR3. V gave up 3 bases and J gave up 8 bases, with 14 bases separating them.

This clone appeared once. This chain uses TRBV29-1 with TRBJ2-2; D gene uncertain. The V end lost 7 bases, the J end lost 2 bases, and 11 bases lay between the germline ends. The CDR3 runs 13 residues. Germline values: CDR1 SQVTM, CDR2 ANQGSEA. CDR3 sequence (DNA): TGCAGCGGCGTCCCTTCCAACACCGGGGAGCTGTTTTTT. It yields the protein CSGVPSNTGELFF.

The CDR3 loop reads CASSLTASGTYEQYF. In DNA form, the CDR3 reads TGTGCCAGCAGCTTAACGGCTAGCGGCACCTACGAGCAGTACTTC. This chain uses TRBV7-6 with TRBJ2-7, with 7 bases fitting TRBD2. The V gene's germline CDR1 is SGHVS and CDR2 FNYEAQ. V lost 2 bases to trimming and J lost 2 bases; unmatched junction nucleotides: 6. The length of the CDR3 is 15 residues.

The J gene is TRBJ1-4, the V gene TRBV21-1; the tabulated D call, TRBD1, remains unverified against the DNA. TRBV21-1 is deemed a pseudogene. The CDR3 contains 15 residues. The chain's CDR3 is CASSKEAGLPEKLFF. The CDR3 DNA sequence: TGTGCCAGCAGCAAAGAGGCAGGTCTACCTGAAAAACTGTTTTTT.

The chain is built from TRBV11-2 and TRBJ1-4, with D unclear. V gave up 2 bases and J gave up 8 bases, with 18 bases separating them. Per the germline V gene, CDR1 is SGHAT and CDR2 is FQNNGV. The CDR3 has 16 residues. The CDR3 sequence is CASSLRVGNRGEKLFF. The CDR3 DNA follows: TGTGCCAGCAGCTTAAGGGTCGGAAACCGGGGAGAAAAACTGTTTTTT. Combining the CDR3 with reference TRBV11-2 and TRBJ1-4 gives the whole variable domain EAGVAQSPRYKIIEKRQSVAFWCNPISGHATLYWYQQILGQGPKLLIQFQNNGVVDDSQLPKDRFSAERLKGVDSTLKIQPAKLEDSAVYLCASSLRVGNRGEKLFFGSGTQLSVL.

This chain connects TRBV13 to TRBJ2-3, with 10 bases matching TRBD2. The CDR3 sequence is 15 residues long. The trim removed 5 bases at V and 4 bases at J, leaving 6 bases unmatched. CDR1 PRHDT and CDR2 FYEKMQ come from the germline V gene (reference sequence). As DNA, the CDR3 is TGTGCCAGCAGCCCTAGCGGGAGCCCCCCAGATACGCAGTATTTT. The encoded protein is CASSPSGSPPDTQYF.

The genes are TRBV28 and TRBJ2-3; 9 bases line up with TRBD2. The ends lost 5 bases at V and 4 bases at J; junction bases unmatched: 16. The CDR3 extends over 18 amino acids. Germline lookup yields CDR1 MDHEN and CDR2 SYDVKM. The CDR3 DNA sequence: TGTGCCAGCAGTCTTCGGGGACTAGCTCCATCACCGGCAGATACGCAGTATTTT. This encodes CASSLRGLAPSPADTQYF.

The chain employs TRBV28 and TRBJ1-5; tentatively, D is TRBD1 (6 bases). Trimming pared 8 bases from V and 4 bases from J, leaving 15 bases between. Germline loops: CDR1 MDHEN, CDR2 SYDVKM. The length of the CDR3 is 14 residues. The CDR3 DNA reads TGTGCCAGCCGGAAAGGGGGACCTAATCAGCCCCAGCATTTT. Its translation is CASRKGGPNQPQHF.

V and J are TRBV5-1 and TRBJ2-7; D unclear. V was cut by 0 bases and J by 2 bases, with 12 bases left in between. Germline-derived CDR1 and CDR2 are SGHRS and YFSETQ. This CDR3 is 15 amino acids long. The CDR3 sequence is CASSLGWQIAYEQYF. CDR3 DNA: TGCGCCAGCAGCTTGGGTTGGCAGATTGCCTACGAGCAGTACTTC.

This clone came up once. In nucleotides, the CDR3 is TGTGCCAGCAGCCGGGCCCCAGATACGCAGTATTTT. Translating gives CASSRAPDTQYF. The rearrangement uses TRBV7-9 and TRBJ2-3; D is undetermined. The germline CDR1 and CDR2 sequences are SEHNR and FQNEAQ (reference sequence). The CDR3 length is 12 residues. Trimming left V 5 bases short and J 4 bases short, with 7 bases between.

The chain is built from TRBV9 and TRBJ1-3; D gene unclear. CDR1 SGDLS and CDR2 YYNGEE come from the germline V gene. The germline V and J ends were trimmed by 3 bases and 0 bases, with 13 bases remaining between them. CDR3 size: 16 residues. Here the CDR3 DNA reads TGTGCCAGCAGCGCACGGACGTCCAGCTCTGGAAACACCATATATTTT. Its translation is CASSARTSSSGNTIYF.

The CDR3 coding sequence is TGTGCCTGGAGTGTAGGTCAGGGGTTGGAAGAGCAGTACTTC. Translating gives CAWSVGQGLEEQYF. The V gene is TRBV30, the J gene TRBJ2-7, with D possibly matching TRBD1 (6 bases). Per the germline V gene, CDR1 is GTSNPN and CDR2 is SVGIG (reference sequence). The V gene lost 0 bases and the J gene lost 7 bases, with 16 bases spanning the gap. The CDR3 is made up of 14 amino acids.

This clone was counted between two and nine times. The CDR3 sequence is CASSGATGSNQPQHF. The CDR3 nucleotides read TGTGCCAGCAGCGGGGCAACGGGGAGCAATCAGCCCCAGCATTTT. The chain joins TRBV28 to TRBJ1-5, with D perhaps matching TRBD1 (5 bases). Germline CDR1 reads MDHEN; CDR2 reads SYDVKM. The CDR3 is 15 amino acids. Trimming took off 6 bases at V and 1 base at J, with 13 bases between the two ends.

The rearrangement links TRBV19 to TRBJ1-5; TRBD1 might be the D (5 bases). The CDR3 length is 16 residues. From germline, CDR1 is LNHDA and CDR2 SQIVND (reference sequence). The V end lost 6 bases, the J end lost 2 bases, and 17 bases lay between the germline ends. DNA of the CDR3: TGTGCCAGTAGCCCCACCTCAGGGCTTCGCAATCAGCCCCAGCATTTT. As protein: CASSPTSGLRNQPQHF.

This chain's CDR3 is CASSYSSTGTYEQYF. The CDR3 DNA is TGTGCCAGCAGTTACTCGTCCACAGGCACCTACGAGCAGTACTTC. The chain combines TRBV6-5 with TRBJ2-7; D possibly corresponds to TRBD1 (5 bases). The CDR3 extends over 15 amino acids. The ends were cut back, 0 bases at V and 2 bases at J, with 11 bases in the middle. The germline V gene encodes CDR1 MNHEY and CDR2 SVGAGI.

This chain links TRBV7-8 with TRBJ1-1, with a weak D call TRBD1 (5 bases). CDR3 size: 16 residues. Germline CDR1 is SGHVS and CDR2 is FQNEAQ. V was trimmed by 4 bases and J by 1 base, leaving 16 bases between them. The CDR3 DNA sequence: TGTGCCAGCAGCTCCTTAATCGGGGCCCCGAACACTGAAGCTTTCTTT. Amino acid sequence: CASSSLIGAPNTEAFF.